The entry that follows covers one T cell receptor (beta chain) sequence. What it binds is unknown. Germline lookup yields CDR1 DFQATT and CDR2 SNEGSKA (reference sequence). Trimming cost V 6 bases and J 11 bases, with 16 bases left between them. The CDR3 has 11 residues. This sample is part of a study of Tregs in tolerant kidney transplant recipients. Study-wide context: CD4+CD25+CD127- cells came from roughly 3-day belatacept mixed lymphocyte reactions, some with approximately 5-day graft donor restimulation.

Profiled with immunoSEQ multiplex PCR; TCRdb holds only in-frame clones, not every one. The sample consists of 30,000 to 35,000 clones, about four fifths of them appearing once. General study results and limits: This study did not directly address biological reproducibility.

The V and J genes are TRBV20-1 and TRBJ1-1; D perhaps matches TRBD1 (5 bases). This TCR came from a human donor in good health. Material for sequencing was Tregs from blood cultured with allogeneic cells. Here the CDR3 DNA reads TGCAGTGCGGAATTCGGGACGCGGGCTTTCTTT. It is translated as CSAEFGTRAFF.